This TCR beta chain stems from a study of blood T cells in healthy people across ages (dated by TCRdb to between 2014 and 2017). Broadly, across the study: In model experiments, template switching captured roughly one uniquely barcoded TCR beta cDNA molecule for every two T cells. For two donors (one aged 18 to 30 and one aged 80 or older), the study analyzed two additional independent replicas of 1 million unique cDNA reads from the same blood draw. To avoid experimental bias, donors of different ages were randomly spread across the sequencing lanes. Age-related changes in TCR beta repertoire diversity were measured in the study by deep sequencing normalized with unique cDNA molecular identifiers. The donors were split into four age groups: young (average around 15 years), middle-aged (39), aged (approximately 59) and long-lived (approximately 80). The full study reports these points: Because the CMV infection status of the donors was unknown, age-related changes in expanded clonotypes may potentially have been confounded. Conclusive comparison of naive and antigen-experienced compartments was prevented by the profiling of bulk unsorted PBMCs. Estimates of total diversity based on one million sequenced T cells were regarded as lower bounds and as underestimates. Observed TCR beta diversity correlated strongly with the percentage of naive T cells measured by flow cytometry. Observed TCR beta diversity per million T cells fell roughly linearly with age, and a significant reduction was already apparent by age roughly 40. The long-lived group showed more naive CD4+ T cells, fewer expanded clones and increased TCR diversity than the aged group, suggesting age selection.

The library came from 5' RACE. Instrument used: Illumina HiSeq 2500. The second PCR ran for about 7 to 11 cycles and used a J-beta primer mix along with a sample-barcoded 5' primer. Each TCR beta cDNA molecule received a unique molecular identifier from a template-switch 5' adaptor carrying 12 random nucleotides. Each sample yielded at least 3 million CDR3-containing paired-end reads. All of the RNA was converted into first-strand cDNA using the Mint cDNA synthesis kit, with a TRBC-specific oligonucleotide serving as the primer. After uracil-DNA glycosylase treatment, a first 18-cycle PCR used universal primers M1SS and BC2_uni_R on all cDNA. Per the original workflow: Each sample was normalized by randomly selecting 1 million high-quality reads, each carrying a distinct molecular identifier. Reads sharing molecular identifiers were discarded rather than binned into consensus sequences. MiTCR, with a Q25 quality threshold and the strictest error-elimination algorithm, was used for CDR3 identification, clonotype clustering and error correction. A nonparametric unseen species model using Euler transformation provided a lower-bound estimate of total TCR beta diversity. Starting from the raw public reads, TCRdb applied fastp trimming at Q25, assembled clones with MiXCR and retained in-frame beta chains. Rows with a matching CDR3 protein are joined into one entry that keeps the most common DNA and genes. The V and J calls shown here were made by TCRdb, not taken from the authors' results. Present in this sample are fewer than 800,000 distinct CDR3 sequences, about 30% of which were seen just once. The leading ten clones occupy roughly 15% of the sample.

Donors were 35 to 40 systemically healthy Caucasian individuals from Russia aged roughly 6 to 95 years. Roughly 10 milliliters of peripheral blood were drawn from each donor into EDTA-treated Vacutainer tubes. Ficoll-Paque density-gradient centrifugation was used to isolate PBMCs, with at least 6.5 million per sample. Total RNA, at least 6 micrograms per sample, was extracted from PBMCs with Trizol reagent. For every donor, flow cytometry on a PBMC aliquot measured the percentage of naive CD45RAhigh/CD27high T cells. This clonotype was detected ten times or more. This clone's antigen is unknown. Per-nucleotide qualities are absent, and no much larger clonotype sits a single base away. Sequenced: blood. The TCR comes from an elderly woman in good health. Donor details come from another sample of the same person, matched by shared clones.

The nucleotides are TGTGCCAGCAGACAGGCGGCCAAAAACATTCAGTACTTC. This codes for CASRQAAKNIQYF. The chain links TRBV27 with TRBJ2-4; TRBD1 is possibly the D segment (5 matching bases). V and J are truncated by 6 bases and 1 base respectively, leaving an intervening sequence of 7 bases. Including cysteine and phenylalanine, the CDR3 has 13 amino acids. Only CDR3 DNA is held: 39 bases, read in frame from base 1. The germline V gene (reference sequence) provides CDR1 MNHEY and CDR2 SMNVEV.